The clone carrying this T cell receptor (beta chain) was seen more than once but under ten times. The antigen remains undetermined. A read error may account for a junction end that differs from germline. The data stem from a study of CD8 T cells in ankylosing spondylitis. Study-level points and caveats: A number of the motif variants had already been described in reactive arthritis synovial fluid and blood. As reported, disease-linked clones showed significant enrichment in matched ankylosing spondylitis synovial fluid. Within peripheral blood, clones linked to disease were CD8+ and relatively rare.

Quantitative barcoded 5'-RACE was used to prepare TCR beta libraries. Each CDR3 protein is one row after TCRdb ran MiXCR on the 5' RACE reads. Of approximately 60,000 distinct CDR3 sequences listed, around 6.5% were seen once; the top ten hold roughly 5%. The germline V gene has CDR1 LNHDA and CDR2 SQIVND (reference sequence). The CDR3 length is 17 residues. V is TRBV19 and J is TRBJ2-7, with TRBD2 matching over 14 bases. The source is a male donor with ankylosing spondylitis. The sequenced sample consisted of synovial fluid, either unsorted or a sorted T cell fraction (not recorded which). The CDR3 loop reads CASSTGTSGSKVHEQYF. The DNA for the CDR3 is TGTGCCAGCAGTACCGGGACTAGCGGGAGTAAAGTCCACGAGCAGTACTTC.